These 18 T cell receptor beta chains were sequenced from one sample in a study of cytomegalovirus exposure and HLA in healthy donors. The PCR ran on 60 Vbeta and 13 Jbeta primers. Sequencing was performed with immunoSEQ multiplex PCR; in TCRdb, only in-frame clones are kept and a portion is missing. The sample records about 70,000 clones, less than 65% being singletons. The sequenced sample consisted of PBMCs. All receptors derive from a young man in good health and CMV-seronegative.

The chain recombines TRBV6-6 with TRBJ2-5; TRBD1 matches at 11 bases. This CDR3 has 16 residues. The trim removed 7 bases at V and 1 base at J, leaving 8 bases unmatched. Germline V gene lookup returns CDR1 MNHNY and CDR2 SVGAGI (reference sequence). The CDR3 here is CASMWGDRGVQETQYF. Written as DNA, the CDR3 is TGTGCCAGCATGTGGGGGGACAGGGGGGTCCAAGAGACCCAGTACTTC.

The chain employs TRBV7-9 and TRBJ1-1; D remains unclear. The CDR3 is 15 residues long. Looked up from germline, CDR1 is SEHNR and CDR2 is FQNEAQ (reference sequence). Trimming left V 2 bases short and J 1 base short, with 11 bases between. CDR3 bases: TGTGCCAGCAGCTTATCTCGAGGAGGGAACACTGAAGCTTTCTTT. Its translation: CASSLSRGGNTEAFF. Full variable domain (rest looked up from reference TRBV7-9 and TRBJ1-1): DTGVSQNPRHKITKRGQNVTFRCDPISEHNRLYWYRQTLGQGPEFLTYFQNEAQLEKSRLLSDRFSAERPKGSFSTLEIQRTEQGDSAMYLCASSLSRGGNTEAFFGQGTRLTVV.

This clone was recorded once. The V gene is TRBV9, the J gene TRBJ2-6; 8 bases are a match to TRBD1. CDR3 length equals 15 residues. Trimming took 4 bases from V and 3 from J; bases not matched to a gene: 3. Germline loops: CDR1 SGDLS, CDR2 YYNGEE. This CDR3 is CASSPTGGGANVLTF. The CDR3 nucleotides are TGTGCCAGCAGCCCCACAGGGGGTGGGGCCAACGTCCTGACTTTC.

V and J are TRBV29-1 and TRBJ1-6, with 7 bases fitting TRBD1. The CDR3 consists of 13 residues. Germline-derived CDR1 and CDR2 are SQVTM and ANQGSEA. The V gene end was trimmed by 6 bases and the J gene end by 8 bases; junction bases not matched to a gene: 7. CDR3 nucleotides: TGCAGCGTAACGACAGGGCTTGATTCACCCCTCCACTTT. Its translation: CSVTTGLDSPLHF.

This rearrangement joins TRBV30 to TRBJ1-6; tentative D call: TRBD1 (6 bases). Trimming pared 2 bases from V and 7 bases from J, leaving 9 bases between. Germline CDR1 is GTSNPN and CDR2 is SVGIG (reference sequence). The CDR3 is 13 amino acids. Here the CDR3 reads CAWSRQGNSPLHF. Here the CDR3 DNA reads TGTGCCTGGAGTAGGCAGGGGAATTCACCCCTCCACTTT.

The gene calls are TRBV9 and TRBJ1-1, with TRBD1 matching over 8 bases. The CDR3 sequence is 12 residues long. Germline V CDR1 and CDR2: SGDLS, YYNGEE. The trim removed 3 bases at V and 10 bases at J, leaving 5 bases unmatched. CDR3 nucleotides: TGTGCCAGCAGCGGGAGACAGGGGTTAGCTTTCTTT. Its protein product is CASSGRQGLAFF.

J is TRBJ1-2 and V is TRBV29-1; 12 nucleotides agree with TRBD1. The CDR3 covers 12 residues. Germline lookup yields CDR1 SQVTM and CDR2 ANQGSEA. Unmatched junction bases numbered 3, after V lost 6 bases and J lost 7 bases. The CDR3 nucleotides are TGCAGCGTCGAGGGACAGGGGGCTGGCTACACCTTC. This sequence encodes CSVEGQGAGYTF.

This clone was detected only once. V is TRBV5-1 and J is TRBJ1-1; D is uncertain. Per the germline V gene, CDR1 is SGHRS and CDR2 is YFSETQ. This CDR3 comprises 14 residues. V gave up 0 bases and J gave up 2 bases, with 8 bases separating them. The CDR3 DNA sequence: TGCGCCAGCAGCTTGGACAGAGCCAACACTGAAGCTTTCTTT. Its protein is CASSLDRANTEAFF.

The chain uses TRBV6-5 and TRBJ1-6; the D gene is possibly TRBD1 (6 bases). The CDR3 is made up of 16 amino acids. V lost 0 bases and J lost 7, with 13 bases in between. From germline, CDR1 is MNHEY and CDR2 SVGAGI. CDR3 sequence reads: CASSYSEQGTNSPLHF. The CDR3 nucleotides are TGTGCCAGCAGTTACTCGGAACAGGGAACGAATTCACCCCTCCACTTT.

V usage is TRBV7-9 and J usage is TRBJ2-5, with D perhaps TRBD2 (6 bases). Germline V gives CDR1 SEHNR, CDR2 FQNEAQ (reference sequence). V was cut by 5 bases and J by 6 bases, with 19 bases left in between. The CDR3 totals 15 residues. CDR3 sequence (DNA): TGTGCCAGCAGCCATACCCGGGGGTTCTACAAGACCCAGTACTTC. It translates to CASSHTRGFYKTQYF.

V and J are TRBV20-1 and TRBJ1-2, with D possibly matching TRBD1 (6 bases). The CDR3 contains 11 residues. V dropped 7 bases and J dropped 6 bases, with 12 bases sitting between them. CDR1 is DFQATT, CDR2 SNEGSKA, per germline (reference sequence). This CDR3 is CSVGNRDGYTF. CDR3 bases: TGCAGTGTAGGGAACAGGGATGGCTACACCTTC.

The genes are TRBV29-1 and TRBJ2-7; the D is unclear. Between the trimmed V and J ends, which lost 8 bases and 1 base, there was a span of 12 bases. Per the germline V gene, CDR1 is SQVTM and CDR2 is ANQGSEA. This CDR3 comprises 12 residues. The CDR3 region has the DNA TGCAGCTTCACTGAAGAGTCCTACGAGCAGTACTTC. It codes for CSFTEESYEQYF.

The gene calls are TRBV5-4 and TRBJ1-1; 7 bases are a match to TRBD1. Germline-derived CDR1 and CDR2 are SGHNT and YYREEE (reference sequence). CDR3 length: 13 amino acids. V trimming: 2 bases; J trimming: 7 bases; junction bases outside the gene matches: 5. CDR3 DNA sequence: TGTGCCAGCAGCTTAGGGACAGTGGGTGAAGCTTTCTTT. Translated: CASSLGTVGEAFF.

This chain's CDR3 is CASSIQGMRNSPLHF. The CDR3, as DNA: TGTGCCAGCAGTATTCAGGGAATGCGTAATTCACCCCTCCACTTT. This chain links TRBV6-5 with TRBJ1-6; D may be TRBD1 (5 bases). The CDR3 has 15 residues. The V and J ends lost 5 bases and 6 bases respectively, with 14 bases between them. Germline loops: CDR1 MNHEY, CDR2 SVGAGI.

This clone showed up just once. V is TRBV2 and J is TRBJ1-5, with 7 bases aligning to TRBD1. Unmatched junction bases numbered 9, after V lost 8 bases and J lost 2 bases. Germline lookup yields CDR1 SNHLY and CDR2 FYNNEI. The CDR3 totals 15 residues. The CDR3 protein is CASGNNRGGNQPQHF. CDR3 DNA sequence: TGTGCCAGCGGTAATAACAGGGGAGGCAATCAGCCCCAGCATTTT.

This clone showed up just a few times. This chain connects TRBV6-6 to TRBJ2-7; TRBD2 is a possible D gene (7 bases). The CDR3 contains 16 residues. The ends were cut back, 0 bases at V and 0 bases at J, with 12 bases in the middle. Germline V gene lookup returns CDR1 MNHNY and CDR2 SVGAGI (reference sequence). In DNA form, the CDR3 reads TGTGCCAGCAGTTACTCTAGGGGGGGAAGCTCCTACGAGCAGTACTTC. It encodes CASSYSRGGSSYEQYF.

The V call is TRBV7-6, the J call TRBJ1-2; 10 nucleotides line up with TRBD1. The germline gives CDR1 SGHVS, CDR2 FNYEAQ. The V and J ends lost 5 bases and 6 bases, in that order; junction bases with no gene match: 9. The CDR3 is 15 residues long. As DNA, the CDR3 is TGTGCCAGCAGCGAGTTAGGGGGGACAGGGGATGGCTACACCTTC. It codes for CASSELGGTGDGYTF.

The gene calls are TRBV7-6 and TRBJ2-7; D remains unclear. Germline V gene data show CDR1 as SGHVS and CDR2 as FNYEAQ. The V and J ends lost 0 bases and 0 bases respectively, with 6 bases between them. The CDR3 is 14 amino acids. CDR3 loop: CASSLAASSYEQYF. In DNA, the CDR3 is TGTGCCAGCAGCTTAGCAGCGAGCTCCTACGAGCAGTACTTC.